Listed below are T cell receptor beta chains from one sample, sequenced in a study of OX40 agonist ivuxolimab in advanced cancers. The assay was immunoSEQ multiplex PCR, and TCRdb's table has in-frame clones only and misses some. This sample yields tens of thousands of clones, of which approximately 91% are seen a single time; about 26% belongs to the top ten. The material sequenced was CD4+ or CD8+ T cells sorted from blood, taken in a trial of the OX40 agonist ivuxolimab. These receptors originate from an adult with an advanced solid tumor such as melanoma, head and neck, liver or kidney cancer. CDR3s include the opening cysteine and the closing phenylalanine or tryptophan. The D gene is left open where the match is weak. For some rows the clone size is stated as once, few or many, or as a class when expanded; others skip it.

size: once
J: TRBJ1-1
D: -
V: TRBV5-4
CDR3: CASSLERGHPNTEAFF
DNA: TGTGCCAGCAGCTTGGAAAGGGGACACCCTAACACTGAAGCTTTCTTT

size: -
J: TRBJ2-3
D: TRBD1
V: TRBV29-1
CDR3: CSVEDWTGDTDTQYF
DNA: TGCAGCGTTGAAGATTGGACAGGGGACACAGATACGCAGTATTTT

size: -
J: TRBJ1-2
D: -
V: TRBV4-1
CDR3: CASSQDFEGFLGSANYGYTF
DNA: TGCGCCAGCAGCCAAGATTTTGAGGGTTTTCTTGGATCCGCTAACTATGGCTACACCTTC

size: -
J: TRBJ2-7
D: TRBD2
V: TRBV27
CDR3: CASSWTSGGGYEQYF
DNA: TGTGCCAGCAGTTGGACTAGCGGGGGGGGGTACGAGCAGTACTTC

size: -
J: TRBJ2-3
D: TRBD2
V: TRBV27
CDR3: CASSSLAGVGYF
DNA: TGTGCCAGCAGTTCATTAGCGGGAGTAGGGTATTTT

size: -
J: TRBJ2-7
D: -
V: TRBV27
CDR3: CAAAAQVDYEQYF
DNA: TGTGCCGCGGCCGCTCAGGTTGACTACGAGCAGTACTTC

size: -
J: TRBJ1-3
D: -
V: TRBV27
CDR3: CASSSSGLSGNTIYF
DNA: TGTGCCAGCAGTTCCTCAGGGTTATCTGGAAACACCATATATTTT

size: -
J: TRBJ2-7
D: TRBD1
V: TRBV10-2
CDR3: CASSGGVGTGAKRGRYEQYF
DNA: TGCGCCAGCAGTGGGGGAGTGGGCACAGGGGCTAAAAGAGGGAGATACGAGCAGTACTTC

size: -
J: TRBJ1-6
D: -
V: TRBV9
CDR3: CASSVAGQGGSPLHF
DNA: TGTGCCAGCAGCGTAGCTGGCCAGGGTGGTTCACCCCTCCACTTT

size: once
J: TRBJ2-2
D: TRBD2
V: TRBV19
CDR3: CASSLSGTGELFF
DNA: TGTGCCAGTAGCCTTAGCGGGACCGGGGAGCTGTTTTTT

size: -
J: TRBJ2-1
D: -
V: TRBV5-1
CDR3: CASSLVGPNEQFF
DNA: TGCGCCAGCAGCTTGGTTGGGCCGAATGAGCAGTTCTTC

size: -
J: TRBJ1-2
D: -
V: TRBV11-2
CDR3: CASSLATSGIYGYTF
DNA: TGTGCCAGCAGCTTAGCCACCTCAGGGATTTATGGCTACACCTTC

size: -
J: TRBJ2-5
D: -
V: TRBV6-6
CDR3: CASSYLGPGGETQYF
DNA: TGTGCCAGCAGTTACCTCGGACCAGGTGGGGAGACCCAGTACTTC

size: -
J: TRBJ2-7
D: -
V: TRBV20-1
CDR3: CSAREQHEQYF
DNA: TGCAGTGCTAGAGAACAGCACGAGCAGTACTTC

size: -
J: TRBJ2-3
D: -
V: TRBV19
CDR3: CASSPAAGTDTQYF
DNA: TGTGCCAGTAGTCCCGCCGCGGGGACAGATACGCAGTATTTT

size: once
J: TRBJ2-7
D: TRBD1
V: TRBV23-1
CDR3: CASSHPDRGRGYEQYF
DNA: TGCGCCAGCAGTCATCCCGACAGGGGGCGAGGATACGAGCAGTACTTC

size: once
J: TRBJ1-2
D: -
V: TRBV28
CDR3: CASSLSRTATNNYGYTF
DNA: TGTGCCAGCAGTTTAAGCCGGACAGCGACCAATAACTATGGCTACACCTTC

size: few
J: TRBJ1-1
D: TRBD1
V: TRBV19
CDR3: CASSWDSMNTEAFF
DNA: TGTGCCAGTAGTTGGGACAGCATGAACACTGAAGCTTTCTTT

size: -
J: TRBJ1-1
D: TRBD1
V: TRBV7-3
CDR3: CASSATGGTEAFF
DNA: TGTGCCAGCAGCGCGACAGGGGGAACTGAAGCTTTCTTT

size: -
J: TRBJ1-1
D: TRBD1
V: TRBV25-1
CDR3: CASSERQGNTEAFF
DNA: TGTGCCAGCAGTGAACGACAGGGGAACACTGAAGCTTTCTTT

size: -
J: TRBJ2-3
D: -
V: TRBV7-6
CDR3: CASSLEAENADTQYF
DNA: TGTGCCAGCAGCTTAGAAGCGGAAAACGCAGATACGCAGTATTTT

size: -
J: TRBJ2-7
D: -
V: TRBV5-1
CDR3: CASSSWGNYEQYF
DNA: TGCGCCAGCAGTAGTTGGGGGAACTACGAGCAGTACTTC

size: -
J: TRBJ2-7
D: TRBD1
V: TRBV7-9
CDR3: CASSPPGGSYEQYF
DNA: TGTGCCAGCAGCCCCCCAGGGGGCTCCTACGAGCAGTACTTC

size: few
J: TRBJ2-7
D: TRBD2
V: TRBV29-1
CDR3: CSVEDNTSGAYEQYF
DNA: TGCAGCGTTGAAGATAACACTAGCGGAGCCTACGAGCAGTACTTC

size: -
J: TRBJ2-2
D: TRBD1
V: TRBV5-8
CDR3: CASSFGTGDPGELFF
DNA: TGTGCCAGCAGCTTTGGGACAGGGGATCCCGGGGAGCTGTTTTTT

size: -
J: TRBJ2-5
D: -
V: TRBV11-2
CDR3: CASSLEIQETQYF
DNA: TGTGCCAGCAGCTTAGAGATTCAAGAGACCCAGTACTTC

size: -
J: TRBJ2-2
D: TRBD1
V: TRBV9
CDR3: CASSERGTGPGELFF
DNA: TGTGCCAGCAGCGAGAGGGGGACAGGGCCCGGGGAGCTGTTTTTT

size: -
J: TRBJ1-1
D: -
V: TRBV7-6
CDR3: CASSLVGGDSMNTEAFF
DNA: TGTGCCAGCAGCTTAGTCGGGGGGGATTCGATGAACACTGAAGCTTTCTTT

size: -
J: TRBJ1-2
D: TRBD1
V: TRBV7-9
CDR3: CASSRKTGDFGNTF
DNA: TGTGCCAGCAGCCGAAAGACAGGGGATTTTGGCAACACCTTC

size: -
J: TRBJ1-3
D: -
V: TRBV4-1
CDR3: CASSQADVGVSGNTIYF
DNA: TGCGCCAGCAGCCAAGCAGATGTTGGCGTCTCTGGAAACACCATATATTTT

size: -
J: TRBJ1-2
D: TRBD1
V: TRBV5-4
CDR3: CATQSVRGGYGYTF
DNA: TGTGCCACTCAGTCAGTCAGGGGGGGCTATGGCTACACCTTC

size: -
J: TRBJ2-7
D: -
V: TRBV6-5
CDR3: CASSPQGPASEQYF
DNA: TGTGCCAGCAGTCCTCAGGGACCTGCCTCCGAGCAGTACTTC